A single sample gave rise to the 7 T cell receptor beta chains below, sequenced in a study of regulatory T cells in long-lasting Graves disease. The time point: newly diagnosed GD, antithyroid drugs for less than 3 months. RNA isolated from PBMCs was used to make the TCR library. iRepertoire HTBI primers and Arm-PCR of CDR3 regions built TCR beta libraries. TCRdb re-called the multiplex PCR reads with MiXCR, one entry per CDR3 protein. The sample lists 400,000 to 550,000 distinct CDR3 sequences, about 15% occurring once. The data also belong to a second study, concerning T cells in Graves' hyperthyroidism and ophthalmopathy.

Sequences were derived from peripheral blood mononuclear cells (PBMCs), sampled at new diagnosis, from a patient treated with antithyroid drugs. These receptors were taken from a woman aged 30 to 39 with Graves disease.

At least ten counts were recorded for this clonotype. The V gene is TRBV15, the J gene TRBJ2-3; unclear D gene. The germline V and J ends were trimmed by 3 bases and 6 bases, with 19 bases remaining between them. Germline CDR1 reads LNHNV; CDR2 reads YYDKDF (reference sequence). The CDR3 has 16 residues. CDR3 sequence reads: CATSSRRASPPDTQYF. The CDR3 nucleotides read TGTGCCACCAGCAGTCGCCGGGCCTCCCCGCCGGATACGCAGTATTTT.

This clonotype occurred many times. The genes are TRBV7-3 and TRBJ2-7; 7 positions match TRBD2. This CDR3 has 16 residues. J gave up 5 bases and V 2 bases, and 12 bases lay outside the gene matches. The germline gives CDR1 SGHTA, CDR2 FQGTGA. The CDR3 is CASSLRPAREGNEQYF. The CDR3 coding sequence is TGTGCCAGCAGCTTACGGCCGGCCAGGGAGGGGAACGAGCAGTACTTC.

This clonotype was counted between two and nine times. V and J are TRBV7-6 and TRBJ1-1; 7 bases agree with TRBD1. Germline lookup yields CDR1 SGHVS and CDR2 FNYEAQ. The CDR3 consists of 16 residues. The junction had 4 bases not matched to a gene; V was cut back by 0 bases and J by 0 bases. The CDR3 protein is CASSLAQGGMNTEAFF. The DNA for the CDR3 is TGTGCCAGCAGCTTAGCCCAGGGGGGGATGAACACTGAAGCTTTCTTT.

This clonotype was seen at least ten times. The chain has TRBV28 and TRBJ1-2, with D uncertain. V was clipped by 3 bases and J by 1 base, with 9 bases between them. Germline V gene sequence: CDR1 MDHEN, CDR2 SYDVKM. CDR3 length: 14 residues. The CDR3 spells CASSLSTLNYGYTF. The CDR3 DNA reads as TGTGCCAGCAGTTTGAGCACTCTTAACTATGGCTACACCTTC.

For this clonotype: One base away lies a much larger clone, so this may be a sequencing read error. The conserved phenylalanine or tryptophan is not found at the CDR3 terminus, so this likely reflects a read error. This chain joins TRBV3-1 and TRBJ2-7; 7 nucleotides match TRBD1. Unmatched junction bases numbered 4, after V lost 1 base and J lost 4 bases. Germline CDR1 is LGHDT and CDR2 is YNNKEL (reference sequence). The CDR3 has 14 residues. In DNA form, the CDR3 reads TGTGCCAGCAGCCAAGCAAGGGGGCCTTACGAGCAGTACCTC. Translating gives CASSQARGPYEQYL.

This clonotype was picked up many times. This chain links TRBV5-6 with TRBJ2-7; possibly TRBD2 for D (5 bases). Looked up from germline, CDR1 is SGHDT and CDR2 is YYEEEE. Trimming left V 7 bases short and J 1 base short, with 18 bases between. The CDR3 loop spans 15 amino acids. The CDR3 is CASRFGRAVSYEQYF. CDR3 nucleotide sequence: TGTGCCAGCCGTTTCGGTAGAGCGGTGTCCTACGAGCAGTACTTC.

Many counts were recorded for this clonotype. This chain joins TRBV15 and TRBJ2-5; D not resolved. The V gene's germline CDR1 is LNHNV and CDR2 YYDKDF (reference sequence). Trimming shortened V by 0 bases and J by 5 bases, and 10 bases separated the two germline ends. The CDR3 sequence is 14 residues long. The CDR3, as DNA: TGTGCCACCAGCAGAGATGAAGAAAGTGAGACCCAGTACTTC. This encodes CATSRDEESETQYF. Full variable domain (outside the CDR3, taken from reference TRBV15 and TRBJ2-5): DAMVIQNPRYQVTQFGKPVTLSCSQTLNHNVMYWYQQKSSQAPKLLFHYYDKDFNNEADTPDNFQSRRPNTSFCFLDIRSPGLGDTAMYLCATSRDEESETQYFGPGTRLLVL.